The 27 T cell receptor beta chains below come from one sample, sequenced in a study of shared clonotypes between healthy human individuals. The protocol was immunoSEQ multiplex PCR, while the TCRdb copy is restricted to in-frame clones and leaves out a portion. The sample consists of 2,500,000 or so clones, about 90% of them appearing once. Source material: naive CD4+ T cells from PBMCs. Subset: CD45RA+ positively selected. The source is a man younger than 35 in good health. Some clones in this sample may be carry-over from other donors' samples.

The chain uses TRBV7-9 and TRBJ1-5, with a possible D match to TRBD1 (5 bases). Trimming took off 5 bases at V and 6 bases at J, with 17 bases between the two ends. The germline V gene encodes CDR1 SEHNR and CDR2 FQNEAQ (reference sequence). The CDR3 is 15 residues long. As DNA, the CDR3 is TGTGCCAGCAGCCCCCAAGGGCAGGGCTCTCAGCCCCAGCATTTT. It yields the protein CASSPQGQGSQPQHF.

The chain links TRBV4-2 to TRBJ2-3; no reliable D call. The CDR3 loop spans 13 amino acids. The ends were cut back, 1 base at V and 6 bases at J, with 8 bases in the middle. CDR1 and CDR2 (germline): LGHNA, YNFKEQ. The CDR3 sequence: CASSQALWDTQYF. The DNA for the CDR3 is TGTGCCAGCAGCCAAGCTCTTTGGGATACGCAGTATTTT.

The CDR3 DNA follows: TGTGCCAGCAGTGAAGCTGGGGCACGGGAAAAACTGTTTTTT. Amino acids: CASSEAGAREKLFF. This chain joins TRBV6-1 and TRBJ1-4; tentative D call: TRBD1 (5 bases). Trimming took off 0 bases at V and 8 bases at J, with 10 bases between the two ends. CDR3 length: 14 residues. CDR1 is MNHNS, CDR2 SASEGT, per germline.

In DNA, the CDR3 is TGTGCCAGCAGCCCCCGGGGGGGAGGCTCTGGAAACACCATATATTTT. It specifies CASSPRGGGSGNTIYF. The chain employs TRBV7-9 and TRBJ1-3; maybe TRBD1 (5 bases). The germline V gene has CDR1 SEHNR and CDR2 FQNEAQ (reference sequence). V lost 5 bases, J lost 0 bases, and 14 bases lay in between. CDR3 length: 16 residues.

The V call is TRBV28, the J call TRBJ2-7; D perhaps matches TRBD1 (6 bases). This CDR3 spans 13 amino acids. V was trimmed by 11 bases and J by 6 bases, leaving 20 bases between them. The germline V gene encodes CDR1 MDHEN and CDR2 SYDVKM. The CDR3, as DNA: TGTGCCTGTGATACCGGGGCCAGGGGCGAGCAGTACTTC. Translated: CACDTGARGEQYF.

This clone appeared a single time. V usage is TRBV9 and J usage is TRBJ2-2; 9 bases line up with TRBD1. The CDR3 spans 16 residues. V was pared by 1 base and J by 3 bases, with 4 bases of the junction left unmatched. In germline, CDR1 is SGDLS, CDR2 YYNGEE. The CDR3 coding sequence is TGTGCCAGCAGCGTAACCGGACAGGGGTACACCGGGGAGCTGTTTTTT. It yields the protein CASSVTGQGYTGELFF.

This sequence joins TRBV27 and TRBJ2-2, with no clear D. Germline CDR1 is MNHEY and CDR2 is SMNVEV (reference sequence). The CDR3 has 17 amino acids. The V and J ends lost 5 bases and 9 bases respectively, with 25 bases between them. The CDR3 bases are TGTGCCAGCAGTCCCCGACGAACATATACACCATTGTGGGAGCTGTTTTTT. Translating it yields CASSPRRTYTPLWELFF.

CDR3 region: CASSPSGQGNEKLFF. The CDR3 DNA is TGTGCCAGCAGCCCATCGGGACAGGGGAATGAAAAACTGTTTTTT. The rearrangement uses TRBV4-2 and TRBJ1-4; 10 bases agree with TRBD1. The CDR3 consists of 15 residues. Germline loops: CDR1 LGHNA, CDR2 YNFKEQ. Losses at the gene ends were 4 bases for V and 5 bases for J; bases not matched to a gene: 4.

The V and J genes are TRBV19 and TRBJ2-1, with D unresolved. This CDR3 contains 11 residues. Germline V gives CDR1 LNHDA, CDR2 SQIVND (reference sequence). V lost 0 bases to trimming and J lost 12 bases, with 6 bases between them. CDR3 residues: CASSIERVQFF. CDR3 nucleotide sequence: TGTGCCAGTAGTATAGAACGCGTGCAGTTCTTC.

This clone occurred once. The genes are TRBV27 and TRBJ2-7; tentatively, D is TRBD1 (5 bases). V was pared by 5 bases and J by 2 bases, with 19 bases between. The CDR3 sequence is 16 residues long. CDR1 and CDR2 (germline): MNHEY, SMNVEV (reference sequence). This CDR3 reads CASSPDSRQSPYEQYF. CDR3 DNA: TGTGCCAGCAGTCCTGATTCTCGACAGAGTCCCTACGAGCAGTACTTC.

The chain carries TRBV7-3 and TRBJ2-7, with 9 bases that match TRBD2. V lost 7 bases, J lost 3 bases, and 4 bases stayed unmatched. Germline V gives CDR1 SGHTA, CDR2 FQGTGA. The CDR3 covers 13 residues. In nucleotides, the CDR3 is TGTGCCAGCACCTTGACTAGCGGCTACGAGCAGTACTTC. This codes for CASTLTSGYEQYF.

The chain carries TRBV5-1 and TRBJ2-1, with TRBD2 matching 10 bases. V trimming: 4 bases; J trimming: 8 bases; junction bases outside the gene matches: 12. From germline, CDR1 is SGHRS and CDR2 YFSETQ. This CDR3 contains 16 residues. CDR3 amino acids: CASSVASGSVSDEQFF. The CDR3 DNA is TGCGCCAGCAGCGTCGCTAGCGGGAGTGTGTCCGATGAGCAGTTCTTC.

This clone was counted only a few times. Other nucleotide sequences from this sample produce the same CDR3. V is TRBV5-1 and J is TRBJ1-5; 9 nucleotides agree with TRBD1. The ends lost 4 bases at V and 2 bases at J; junction bases unmatched: 1. Germline lookup yields CDR1 SGHRS and CDR2 YFSETQ. This CDR3 is built from 14 residues. CDR3 region: CASSRTGGNQPQHF. In DNA, the CDR3 is TGCGCCAGCAGCCGGACAGGGGGCAATCAGCCCCAGCATTTT.

DNA of the CDR3: TGCGCCAGCAGCACGCCGGGCTGGCCTCCTTACGAGCAGTACTTC. Amino acid sequence: CASSTPGWPPYEQYF. The rearrangement links TRBV5-1 to TRBJ2-5; D remains ambiguous. The DNA matches TRBJ2-7 better at its end, which makes the J call doubtful. The CDR3 length is 15 residues. CDR1 and CDR2 (germline): SGHRS, YFSETQ.

J is TRBJ2-2 and V is TRBV29-1, with D perhaps matching TRBD1 (5 bases). Germline CDR1 is SQVTM and CDR2 is ANQGSEA. The CDR3 spans 13 residues. Trimming took 5 bases from V and 1 from J, leaving 8 bases between them. The chain's CDR3 is CSVRTQNTGELFF. CDR3 coding DNA: TGCAGCGTTAGGACACAGAACACCGGGGAGCTGTTTTTT.

This chain uses TRBV7-8 with TRBJ2-7; 8 nucleotides agree with TRBD2. Germline V gene lookup returns CDR1 SGHVS and CDR2 FQNEAQ. The CDR3 spans 15 residues. The J segment lost 2 bases and the V segment lost 0 bases, leaving 3 bases of the junction unmatched. The chain's CDR3 is CASSLAREVTYEQYF. The CDR3 DNA reads as TGTGCCAGCAGCTTAGCGCGGGAGGTGACCTACGAGCAGTACTTC.

This chain joins TRBV10-3 and TRBJ2-7; 7 bases agree with TRBD2. The CDR3 covers 15 residues. V was clipped by 0 bases and J by 6 bases; unmatched bases: 8. The germline CDR1 and CDR2 sequences are ENHRY and SYGVKD. The CDR3 here is CAISESGGLLSEQYF. The CDR3 region has the DNA TGTGCCATCAGTGAGTCGGGGGGACTACTCTCCGAGCAGTACTTC.

This chain links TRBV11-2 with TRBJ1-2; D gene ambiguous. The CDR3 covers 12 residues. Germline values: CDR1 SGHAT, CDR2 FQNNGV. Between the trimmed V and J ends, which lost 0 bases and 8 bases, there was a span of 7 bases. CDR3 sequence (DNA): TGTGCCAGCAGCTTAGACGAGGGAGGCTACACCTTC. Residues: CASSLDEGGYTF.

This chain connects TRBV27 to TRBJ1-1; D unclear. This CDR3 comprises 14 residues. The V and J ends lost 3 bases and 3 bases respectively, with 11 bases between them. Germline V lookup: CDR1 MNHEY, CDR2 SMNVEV (reference sequence). The CDR3 loop reads CASSFRTDYTEAFF. The CDR3 DNA reads as TGTGCCAGCAGTTTCCGGACGGATTACACTGAAGCTTTCTTT.

This clone was seen once. V gene TRBV6-1 combines with J gene TRBJ1-2, with 7 bases that match TRBD1. V gave up 6 bases and J gave up 3 bases; unmatched junction bases: 4. Germline V gives CDR1 MNHNS, CDR2 SASEGT. The CDR3 is 13 amino acids. The CDR3: CASRTGTDYGYTF. The DNA for the CDR3 is TGTGCCAGCAGGACCGGGACAGACTATGGCTACACCTTC.

The J gene is TRBJ2-1, the V gene TRBV11-2; D might be TRBD1 (7 bases). The CDR3 length is 12 residues. Germline V CDR1 and CDR2: SGHAT, FQNNGV. The V and J ends lost 4 bases and 8 bases respectively, with 9 bases between them. This chain's CDR3 is CASSSRGDEQFF. The CDR3 DNA reads as TGTGCCAGCAGCTCCAGGGGGGATGAGCAGTTCTTC. The full variable domain, completed using reference TRBV11-2 and TRBJ2-1, is EAGVAQSPRYKIIEKRQSVAFWCNPISGHATLYWYQQILGQGPKLLIQFQNNGVVDDSQLPKDRFSAERLKGVDSTLKIQPAKLEDSAVYLCASSSRGDEQFFGPGTRLTVL.

The gene calls are TRBV11-2 and TRBJ2-1; 15 bases match TRBD2. With 7 bases clipped from V and 2 bases from J, the junction kept 12 bases outside the gene matches. The CDR3 covers 19 residues. Per germline, CDR1 SGHAT and CDR2 FQNNGV. The CDR3 coding sequence is TGTGCCAGCAACTACCCGGGACTAGCGGGGGGAGGGGCCTACAATGAGCAGTTCTTC. It specifies CASNYPGLAGGGAYNEQFF.

The chain joins TRBV7-8 to TRBJ1-3; 7 bases fit TRBD1. Looked up from germline, CDR1 is SGHVS and CDR2 is FQNEAQ. There are 14 residues in the CDR3. V shed 5 bases, J shed 5 bases, and the junction held 6 bases outside the gene matches. The CDR3 bases are TGTGCCAGCAGCCCGACGACAGGGAGAAACACCATATATTTT. It translates to CASSPTTGRNTIYF.

About this clone: This specimen includes other DNA sequences encoding the same CDR3. The chain has TRBV9 and TRBJ2-7; the D gene is possibly TRBD1 (6 bases). This CDR3 is 12 amino acids long. Between the trimmed V and J ends, which lost 4 bases and 4 bases, there was a span of 9 bases. Germline values: CDR1 SGDLS, CDR2 YYNGEE. The CDR3 coding sequence is TGTGCCAGCAGCCCCCAGGGGTACGAGCAGTACTTC. Protein sequence: CASSPQGYEQYF. Using reference TRBV9 and TRBJ2-7 for the parts outside the CDR3, the full variable domain is DSGVTQTPKHLITATGQRVTLRCSPRSGDLSVYWYQQSLDQGLQFLIQYYNGEERAKGNILERFSAQQFPDLHSELNLSSLELGDSALYFCASSPQGYEQYFGPGTRLTVT.

As DNA, the CDR3 is TGTGCCAGCGATCGGGCGACAGGGCAAAAAACTGGAAACACCATATATTTT. The encoded protein is CASDRATGQKTGNTIYF. The chain links TRBV2 to TRBJ1-3; 7 positions agree with TRBD1. The CDR3 covers 17 residues. CDR1 SNHLY and CDR2 FYNNEI come from the germline V gene. J was trimmed by 2 bases and V by 8 bases; bases with no gene match: 15.

This clone was detected once. The genes are TRBV28 and TRBJ2-1; 7 nucleotides match TRBD2. CDR1 and CDR2 (germline): MDHEN, SYDVKM. V dropped 3 bases and J dropped 0; count of bases not matched to a gene: 8. The CDR3 is 17 residues long. CDR3 nucleotides: TGTGCCAGCAGTTTTCCCCCCGGGAGGAGCTCCTACAATGAGCAGTTCTTC. Residues: CASSFPPGRSSYNEQFF. The full variable domain, with the rest looked up from reference TRBV28 and TRBJ2-1, is DVKVTQSSRYLVKRTGEKVFLECVQDMDHENMFWYRQDPGLGLRLIYFSYDVKMKEKGDIPEGYSVSREKKERFSLILESASTNQTSMYLCASSFPPGRSSYNEQFFGPGTRLTVL.

The CDR3 spells CASSLFGAVAYEQYF. The CDR3 DNA is TGTGCCAGCAGCTTATTTGGGGCAGTCGCGTACGAGCAGTACTTC. The chain couples TRBV7-8 to TRBJ2-7; D possibly corresponds to TRBD1 (5 bases). The ends were cut back, 2 bases at V and 4 bases at J, with 15 bases in the middle. Germline loops: CDR1 SGHVS, CDR2 FQNEAQ. The CDR3 consists of 15 residues. The full variable domain, with the rest looked up from reference TRBV7-8 and TRBJ2-7, is GAGVSQSPRYKVAKRGQDVALRCDPISGHVSLFWYQQALGQGPEFLTYFQNEAQLDKSGLPSDRFFAERPEGSVSTLKIQRTQQEDSAVYLCASSLFGAVAYEQYFGPGTRLTVT.